Listed here is a single T cell receptor beta chain. This entry is derived from a study of blood T cell repertoires in COVID-19. Study summary: Samples of COVID-19 (acute and convalescent) were obtained from the United States, Italy and Spain. Nucleic acid was either cDNA or gDNA, and it came from T cells, B-cell-depleted T cells, or PBMCs.

The J segment lost 0 bases and the V segment lost 6 bases, leaving 7 bases of the junction unmatched. CDR3 length: 15 residues. Germline CDR1 reads MNHEY; CDR2 reads SMNVEV (reference sequence). Sequencing used immunoSEQ multiplex PCR; TCRdb keeps in-frame clones, though not all of them. The profile shows about 200,000 clones, over 80% of them singletons. What was sequenced was peripheral blood. This clonotype was obtained from a man aged 40-55 years with acute or convalescent COVID-19. J is TRBJ2-7 and V is TRBV27, with 8 positions matching TRBD1. CDR3 loop: CASSLTGGPSYEQYF. As DNA, the CDR3 is TGTGCCAGCAGCCTTACAGGGGGGCCCTCCTACGAGCAGTACTTC.